Listed below are T cell receptor beta chains from one sample, sequenced in a study of spatial heterogeneity in lung cancer. MiXCR, applied by TCRdb to the 5' RACE reads, yields one record per CDR3 protein. Of approximately 12,000 distinct CDR3 sequences listed, around an eighth are singletons. This material consisted of lung tumor tissue, taken at surgery. The receptors stem from a female donor with early-stage non-small cell lung cancer. CDR3s include the opening cysteine and the closing phenylalanine or tryptophan. A D gene is named only where the DNA matches it firmly. A row's size may be missing; if present it is once, few, many or a size class.

d_call j_call clone_size v_call cdr3_nt cdr3_aa
. TRBJ2-1 medium-sized TRBV2 TGTGCCAGCAGTGAAGATGGAGCGTCCTACAATGAGCAGTTCTTC CASSEDGASYNEQFF
TRBD2 TRBJ2-3 medium-sized TRBV6-5 TGTGCCAGCAGTTTTGCGGGGGGGCTCAGCACAGATACGCAGTATTTT CASSFAGGLSTDTQYF
. TRBJ1-5 few TRBV6-1 TGTGCCAGCAGTGTAGCCGGAGACAATCAGCCCCAGCATTTT CASSVAGDNQPQHF
TRBD2 TRBJ2-3 many TRBV7-2 TGTGCCAGCAGCTCTAGCTTGGCGGGGGGAGGTCCCTCAGATACGCAGTATTTT CASSSSLAGGGPSDTQYF
. TRBJ1-5 medium-sized TRBV4-2 TGTGCCAGCAGCCAAGATGGCCAGGGGTTACAGCCCCAGCATTTT CASSQDGQGLQPQHF
. TRBJ2-5 many TRBV6-2/TRBV6-3 TGTGCCAGCAGCTACCCGTCGGAGACCCAGTACTTC CASSYPSETQYF
. TRBJ2-1 many TRBV2 TGTGCCAGCACGGGGTACAATGAGCAGTTCTTC CASTGYNEQFF
. TRBJ1-1 medium-sized TRBV12-3/TRBV12-4 TGTGCCAGCAGTCTTAACAGGGATGTTAACACTGAAGCTTTCTTT CASSLNRDVNTEAFF
. TRBJ1-1 . TRBV5-1 TGCGCCAGCACCGGGACAATGAACACTGAAGCTTTCTTT CASTGTMNTEAFF
. TRBJ2-4 medium-sized TRBV20-1 TGCAGTGCTAGCCCAGGGGGGAGCGACATTCAGTACTTC CSASPGGSDIQYF
TRBD1 TRBJ2-1 few TRBV19 TGTGCCAGTAGGGGACAGGGGTTCTACAATGAGCAGTTCTTC CASRGQGFYNEQFF
. TRBJ2-5 few TRBV6-2/TRBV6-3 TGTGCCAGCAGTTCGATGAAGGCGGCACAAGAGACCCAGTACTTC CASSSMKAAQETQYF
. TRBJ2-6 many TRBV7-6 TGTGCCAGCAGCCCCGACTGGGTCCTATCCTTTGGGGCCAACGTCCTGACTTTC CASSPDWVLSFGANVLTF
. TRBJ1-5 few TRBV19 TGTGCCAGTAGTCCTGACGGGGGCCGCATTCCCCGTTATAGCAATCAGCCCCAGCATTTT CASSPDGGRIPRYSNQPQHF
. TRBJ2-5 many TRBV12-3/TRBV12-4 TGTGCCAGCAGCGCTGGGGGGGAGACCCAGTACTTC CASSAGGETQYF
TRBD1 TRBJ2-3 many TRBV5-1 TGCGCCAGCGCATTCAACGGACAGGGGACAGATACGCAGTATTTT CASAFNGQGTDTQYF
. TRBJ2-7 medium-sized TRBV20-1 TGCAGTGCTAGAGATCAGGAGCGGTTGAGCTCCTACGAGCAGTACTTC CSARDQERLSSYEQYF
TRBD1 TRBJ1-2 medium-sized TRBV20-1 TGCAGTGCTGTACCCTTGGACAGGGAGCATCGCTATGGCTACACCTTC CSAVPLDREHRYGYTF
TRBD1 TRBJ1-5 many TRBV3-1 TGTGCCAGCAGCCGGGGGACAGGCCAGGGTCGCAATCAGCCCCAGCATTTT CASSRGTGQGRNQPQHF
. TRBJ2-1 medium-sized TRBV6-2/TRBV6-3 TGTGCCAGCGAGGGAGACTCCTTCTACAATGAGCAGTTCTTC CASEGDSFYNEQFF